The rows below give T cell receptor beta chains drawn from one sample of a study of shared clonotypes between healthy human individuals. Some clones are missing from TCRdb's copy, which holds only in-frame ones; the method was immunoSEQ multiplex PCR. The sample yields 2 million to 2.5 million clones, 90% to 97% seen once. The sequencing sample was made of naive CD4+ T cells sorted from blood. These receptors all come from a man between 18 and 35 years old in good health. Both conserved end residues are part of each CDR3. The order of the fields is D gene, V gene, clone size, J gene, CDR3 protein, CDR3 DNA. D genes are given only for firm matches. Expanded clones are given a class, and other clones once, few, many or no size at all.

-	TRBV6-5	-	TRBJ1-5	CASSYSGGSNQPQHF	TGTGCCAGCAGTTACTCAGGGGGGAGCAATCAGCCCCAGCATTTT
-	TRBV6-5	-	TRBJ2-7	CASSSDAYEQYF	TGTGCCAGCAGCTCCGATGCCTACGAGCAGTACTTC
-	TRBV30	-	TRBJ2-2	CAWSVLKGATGELFF	TGTGCCTGGAGTGTTCTTAAGGGCGCCACCGGGGAGCTGTTTTTT
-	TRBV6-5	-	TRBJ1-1	CASSYDMSSEAFF	TGTGCCAGCAGTTACGACATGTCAAGTGAAGCTTTCTTT
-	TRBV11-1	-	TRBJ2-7	CASSLRPDRVYEQYF	TGTGCCAGCAGCTTACGCCCCGACAGAGTCTACGAGCAGTACTTC
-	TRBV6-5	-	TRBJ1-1	CASSPQGPNTEAFF	TGTGCCAGCAGTCCGCAAGGGCCGAACACTGAAGCTTTCTTT
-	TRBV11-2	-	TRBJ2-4	CASSRGQIAKNIQYF	TGTGCCAGCAGCCGCGGTCAGATAGCCAAAAACATTCAGTACTTC
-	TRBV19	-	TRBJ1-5	CASSTGGQYHQPQHF	TGTGCCAGTAGTACAGGTGGACAGTACCATCAGCCCCAGCATTTT
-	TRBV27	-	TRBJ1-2	CASSLSSRGNYGYTF	TGTGCCAGCAGTTTATCGTCAAGGGGGAACTATGGCTACACCTTC
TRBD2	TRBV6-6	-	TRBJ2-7	CASSRLAGGYEQYF	TGTGCCAGCAGTAGACTAGCGGGGGGATACGAGCAGTACTTC
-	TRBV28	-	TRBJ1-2	CASRSRQDYGYTF	TGTGCCAGCAGGAGCAGGCAGGACTATGGCTACACCTTC
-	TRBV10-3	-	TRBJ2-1	CAISAGTSNPNNEQFF	TGTGCCATCAGTGCCGGGACTTCCAACCCAAACAATGAGCAGTTCTTC
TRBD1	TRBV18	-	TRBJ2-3	CASSPRTGRGTDTQYF	TGTGCCAGCTCACCACGGACAGGGCGGGGCACAGATACGCAGTATTTT
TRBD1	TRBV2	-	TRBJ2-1	CASSVRTGGWNEQFF	TGTGCCAGCAGTGTCCGGACAGGGGGCTGGAATGAGCAGTTCTTC
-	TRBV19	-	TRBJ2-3	CASSSVDTQYF	TGTGCCAGTAGTAGCGTTGATACGCAGTATTTT
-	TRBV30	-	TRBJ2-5	CAWRKISPGQETQYF	TGTGCCTGGAGAAAAATATCCCCGGGCCAAGAGACCCAGTACTTC
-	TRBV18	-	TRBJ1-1	CASSPGYNLNTEAFF	TGTGCCAGCTCACCAGGATACAACCTGAACACTGAAGCTTTCTTT
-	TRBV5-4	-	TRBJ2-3	CASSLGQFRTDTQYF	TGTGCCAGCAGCTTGGGGCAGTTTCGCACAGATACGCAGTATTTT
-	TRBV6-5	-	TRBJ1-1	CASSFDRGANTEAFF	TGTGCCAGCAGTTTTGACCGGGGTGCGAACACTGAAGCTTTCTTT
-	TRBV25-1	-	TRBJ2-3	CASSESLWANTDTQYF	TGTGCCAGCAGTGAATCTCTGTGGGCGAACACAGATACGCAGTATTTT
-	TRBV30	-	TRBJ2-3	CASRAGLYTQYF	TGTGCCTCTAGGGCGGGGTTGTATACGCAGTATTTT
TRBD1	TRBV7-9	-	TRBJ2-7	CASSLAGSRDRDYEQYF	TGTGCCAGCAGCTTAGCGGGGTCCCGGGACAGGGACTACGAGCAGTACTTC
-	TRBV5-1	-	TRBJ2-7	CASSLPTDESLSYEQYF	TGCGCCAGCAGCTTGCCTACCGACGAATCCCTCTCCTACGAGCAGTACTTC
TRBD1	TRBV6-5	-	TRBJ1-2	CASSRGQPLSGYTF	TGTGCCAGCAGTCGGGGACAGCCCCTATCCGGCTACACCTTC
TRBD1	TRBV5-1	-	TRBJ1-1	CASSLGQGIEAFF	TGCGCCAGCAGCCTTGGACAGGGCATTGAAGCTTTCTTT
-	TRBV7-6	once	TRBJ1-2	CASSLDSLGSYTF	TGTGCCAGCAGCTTAGATTCGTTGGGGTCCTACACCTTC
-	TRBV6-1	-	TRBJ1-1	CASRDRLNTEAFF	TGTGCCAGCAGGGACAGACTGAACACTGAAGCTTTCTTT
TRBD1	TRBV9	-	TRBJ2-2	CASSVMPVGQGQAGELFF	TGTGCCAGCAGCGTGATGCCAGTGGGACAGGGGCAGGCCGGGGAGCTGTTTTTT